Following are 15 T cell receptor beta chains from one sample sequenced in a study of CD8 T cells in ankylosing spondylitis. TCRdb re-derived calls from the 5' RACE reads in MiXCR, one entry per CDR3 protein. The data contain roughly 240,000 distinct CDR3 sequences, approximately 8.4% of them singletons. The sample taken for sequencing was blood, either unsorted or a sorted T cell fraction (not recorded which). The source is a female donor with ankylosing spondylitis or in good health (not recorded which).

This clonotype was detected many times. This CDR3 is CSVARTGSREQYF. The CDR3 coding sequence is TGCAGCGTTGCCCGGACAGGGAGTCGGGAGCAGTACTTC. The J gene is TRBJ2-7, the V gene TRBV29-1, with 8 bases aligning to TRBD1. The CDR3 consists of 13 residues. Germline values: CDR1 SQVTM, CDR2 ANQGSEA. The V gene end was trimmed by 4 bases and the J gene end by 7 bases; junction bases not matched to a gene: 9.

Concerning this clonotype itself: A much larger clone differs from this one at a single base, so this may be a read error. The chain is built from TRBV5-5 and TRBJ2-3; D possibly uses TRBD1 or TRBD2 (7 bases each). CDR1 and CDR2 from the germline V gene are SGHKS and YYEKEE (reference sequence). The CDR3 totals 15 residues. CDR3 residues: CVSSLGGGSPPGQYF. DNA for the CDR3: TGTGTCAGCAGCTTAGGGGGCGGGAGCCCCCCCGGGCAGTATTTT.

This clonotype was counted many times. The chain recombines TRBV7-9 with TRBJ2-7, with TRBD1 matching over 7 bases. This CDR3 spans 14 amino acids. The germline V gene encodes CDR1 SEHNR and CDR2 FQNEAQ (reference sequence). The V gene end was trimmed by 5 bases and the J gene end by 2 bases; junction bases not matched to a gene: 6. Here the CDR3 reads CASSPPTGTYEQYF. The CDR3 bases are TGTGCCAGCAGCCCACCGACAGGGACCTACGAGCAGTACTTC.

This clonotype has ten or more counts. The J gene is TRBJ1-3, the V gene TRBV7-2, with unresolved D. From germline, CDR1 is SGHTA and CDR2 FQGNSA. CDR3 size: 13 residues. V lost 5 bases and J 0 bases, leaving 5 bases between the germline ends. The CDR3 coding sequence is TGTGCCAGCAGCCTCGTCTCTGGAAACACCATATATTTT. It codes for CASSLVSGNTIYF.

Ten or more counts support this clonotype. This rearrangement joins TRBV11-2 to TRBJ2-1, with 9 bases aligning to TRBD2. CDR1 is SGHAT, CDR2 FQNNGV, per germline. This CDR3 is built from 16 residues. The V and J ends lost 5 bases and 7 bases, in that order; junction bases with no gene match: 12. The CDR3 spells CASSLSTGTSFNEQFF. The CDR3 DNA reads TGTGCCAGCAGCCTCTCCACCGGGACTAGCTTTAATGAGCAGTTCTTC.

Ten or more counts support this clonotype. V and J are TRBV20-1 and TRBJ2-7; TRBD2 matches 12 bases. This CDR3 spans 14 amino acids. V shed 2 bases, J shed 5 bases, and the junction held 4 bases outside the gene matches. Germline V gives CDR1 DFQATT, CDR2 SNEGSKA (reference sequence). As DNA, the CDR3 is TGCAGTGCTAGACTAGCGGGAGGGCCCGACGAGCAGTACTTC. Translation: CSARLAGGPDEQYF.

Details on this clonotype: With a much larger clone just one base away, this may be a read error. The chain is built from TRBV14 and TRBJ2-1, with D tentatively TRBD2 (5 bases). This CDR3 contains 17 residues. Germline CDR1 and CDR2: SGHDN and FVKESK. CDR3 region: CASSQERPMRTGDERFF. CDR3 sequence (DNA): TGTGCCAGCAGCCAAGAAAGACCTATGAGGACTGGGGATGAGCGGTTCTTC.

This clonotype showed up many times. V usage is TRBV25-1 and J usage is TRBJ2-2; no firm D call. Trimming took 7 bases from V and 6 from J, leaving 12 bases between them. This CDR3 has 13 amino acids. Germline assignment: CDR1 MGHDK and CDR2 SYGVNS. The CDR3 nucleotides are TGTGCCAGCATAGGCTCGGGTTCCGGGGAGCTGTTTTTT. The encoded protein is CASIGSGSGELFF.

This clonotype has a count of ten or more. The genes are TRBV24-1 and TRBJ1-5; D is unclear. Trimming removed 12 bases from V and 9 bases from J, with 8 bases in between. The germline CDR1 and CDR2 sequences are KGHDR and SFDVKD. The CDR3 loop spans 9 amino acids. The CDR3 DNA sequence: TGTGCCGACCGGAGGCCCCAGCATTTT. Amino acids: CADRRPQHF.

This clonotype was counted ten times or more. The chain employs TRBV29-1 and TRBJ1-1; tentative D call: TRBD1 (5 bases). The CDR3 consists of 14 residues. Trimming took 3 bases from V and 3 from J, leaving 14 bases between them. CDR1 and CDR2 (germline): SQVTM, ANQGSEA. CDR3 protein: CSVEGGGKDTEAFF. The CDR3 DNA reads TGCAGCGTTGAGGGGGGGGGGAAGGACACTGAAGCTTTCTTT. The full variable domain, its missing parts supplied by reference TRBV29-1 and TRBJ1-1, is SAVISQKPSRDICQRGTSLTIQCQVDSQVTMMFWYRQQPGQSLTLIATANQGSEATYESGFVIDKFPISRPNLTFSTLTVSNMSPEDSSIYLCSVEGGGKDTEAFFGQGTRLTVV.

This clonotype was seen many times. This sequence joins TRBV12-3 or TRBV12-4 and TRBJ2-1, with TRBD2 matching over 10 bases. The V segment lost 6 bases and the J segment 9 bases; nucleotides outside the gene matches: 5. This CDR3 comprises 13 residues. CDR3 in DNA: TGTGCCAGCAGAGCGGGAGGGACCGGTGAGCAGTTCTTC. Translating gives CASRAGGTGEQFF.

Many counts were recorded for this clonotype. This chain links TRBV6-2 or TRBV6-3 with TRBJ2-7; D may be TRBD2 (5 bases). V was pared by 5 bases and J by 7 bases, with 12 bases between. The V gene's germline CDR1 is MNHEY and CDR2 SVGEGT. The CDR3 runs to 12 residues. In DNA form, the CDR3 reads TGTGCCAGCAGTCCTAACACGGGGGAGCAGTACTTC. It translates to CASSPNTGEQYF.

This clonotype was recorded many times. V usage is TRBV5-6 and J usage is TRBJ2-1; D uncertain. V gave up 6 bases and J gave up 10 bases, with 17 bases separating them. From germline, CDR1 is SGHDT and CDR2 YYEEEE. This CDR3 comprises 13 residues. This CDR3 reads CASTPLGLEEQFF. CDR3 DNA: TGTGCCAGCACCCCGCTCGGGCTCGAGGAGCAGTTCTTC. Together with reference TRBV5-6 and TRBJ2-1, the CDR3 gives the full variable domain: DAGVTQSPTHLIKTRGQQVTLRCSPKSGHDTVSWYQQALGQGPQFIFQYYEEEERQRGNFPDRFSGHQFPNYSSELNVNALLLGDSALYLCASTPLGLEEQFFGPGTRLTVL.

This clonotype was seen ten or more times. CDR3 sequence reads: CSARALGGGNTEAFF. DNA for the CDR3: TGCAGTGCTAGAGCCTTGGGAGGCGGGAACACTGAAGCTTTCTTT. The chain links TRBV20-1 to TRBJ1-1; no clear D gene. Trimming removed 1 base from V and 1 base from J, with 13 bases in between. The CDR3 spans 15 residues. The germline gives CDR1 DFQATT, CDR2 SNEGSKA (reference sequence).

This clonotype was detected many times. The chain has TRBV5-1 and TRBJ2-1; TRBD2 agrees at 13 bases. CDR1 is SGHRS, CDR2 YFSETQ, per germline. V lost 4 bases to trimming and J lost 7 bases; unmatched junction nucleotides: 5. The CDR3 covers 15 residues. The CDR3 loop reads CASSPTSGRANEQFF. CDR3 DNA sequence: TGCGCCAGCAGCCCTACTAGCGGGAGGGCTAATGAGCAGTTCTTC.